The clone carrying this T cell receptor beta chain was picked up a small number of times. Its antigen is unknown. Trimming took off 6 bases at V and 7 bases at J, with 16 bases between the two ends. Germline CDR1 MNHEY, CDR2 SMNVEV (reference sequence). This CDR3 has 14 residues. MiXCR, applied by TCRdb to the 5' RACE reads, yields one record per CDR3 protein. The data show approximately 540,000 distinct CDR3 sequences, with approximately 11% seen just once and under 7.5% held by the top ten. This sample was taken from a study of CD8 T cells in ankylosing spondylitis. Study-wide results and caveats: Among TCR beta sequences, a motif of about 8 highly homologous variants appeared characteristic of ankylosing spondylitis blood.

The sample consisted of blood, either unsorted or a sorted T cell fraction (not recorded which). This rearrangement joins TRBV27 to TRBJ2-1, with a tentative D call TRBD2 (6 bases). This receptor was taken from a male donor with ankylosing spondylitis. CDR3 in amino acids: CASRAAGFSNEQFF. The CDR3, as DNA: TGTGCCAGCAGGGCAGCGGGTTTTAGTAATGAGCAGTTCTTC.